The rows below give T cell receptor beta chains drawn from one sample of a study of cytomegalovirus exposure and HLA in healthy donors. Sequencing used immunoSEQ multiplex PCR; TCRdb keeps in-frame clones, though not all of them. The table lists about 120,000 clones, 70% to 85% of them singletons. The sequencing input was PBMCs. Source of these receptors: a male donor in good health and CMV-seropositive. Both conserved end residues are trimmed from each CDR3. Each record gives: V gene, CDR3 length, J gene, CDR3 protein.

>TRBV30|11|TRBJ1-1
AWTIVGGLKAF
>TRBV19|11|TRBJ1-6
ASGETENSPLH
>TRBV5-6|13|TRBJ2-4
ASSSRALAKNIQY
>TRBV5-1|12|TRBJ1-1
ASSLEQGYTEAF
>TRBV7-2|9|TRBJ1-4
ASSETRKLF
>TRBV7-8|16|TRBJ1-6
ASSRTTTTETANSPLH
>TRBV10-3|16|TRBJ2-5
ASARNGFTSGGEETQY
>TRBV5-1|12|TRBJ2-5
ASSLGQGQETQY
>TRBV14|12|TRBJ2-3
ASSQGLLKDTQY
>TRBV2|11|TRBJ2-7
ASSSDSSYEQY
>TRBV2|10|TRBJ1-2
ASSDWGDGYT
>TRBV2|12|TRBJ1-5
ASSVEQNYQPQH
>TRBV5-6|13|TRBJ2-3
ASRKGLAGSDTQY
>TRBV7-8|13|TRBJ1-2
ASSLTGGPNYGYT
>TRBV4-2|13|TRBJ1-1
ASSQPMGQGTEAF
>TRBV5-6|13|TRBJ2-1
ASSLLDRDYNEQF
>TRBV7-6|13|TRBJ1-5
ASSLGGVSNQPQH
>TRBV5-6|14|TRBJ2-2
ASSPRSTANTGELF
>TRBV19|13|TRBJ2-2
ASSIRRANTGELF
>TRBV28|11|TRBJ1-2
ASSYRAGYGYT
>TRBV9|13|TRBJ2-3
ASSLRDRVSDTQY
>TRBV28|10|TRBJ1-2
ASSRQYYGYT
>TRBV6-1|12|TRBJ2-3
ASMDRRASVTQY